A single sample is the source of the 18 T cell receptor beta chains below, sequenced in a study of T cell changes during pregnancy in multiple sclerosis. Profiling relied on immunoSEQ multiplex PCR, and the TCRdb table lists in-frame clones only, not all of them. The data hold approximately 40,000 clones, with approximately 92% observed a single time. Sequencing input: peripheral blood. These receptors were collected from a female donor with multiple sclerosis, enrolled in a pregnancy study.

This chain links TRBV19 with TRBJ2-3; 7 bases line up with TRBD1. V was clipped by 5 bases and J by 2 bases; unmatched bases: 7. The CDR3 contains 15 residues. Germline assignment: CDR1 LNHDA and CDR2 SQIVND (reference sequence). CDR3 sequence: CASSDRDSHTDTQYF. The CDR3 coding sequence is TGTGCCAGTAGTGACCGGGACAGCCACACAGATACGCAGTATTTT.

CDR3 bases: TGCAGCGTTTTAATGCACACCGGGGAGCTGTTTTTT. Translated: CSVLMHTGELFF. J is TRBJ2-2 and V is TRBV29-1; D not certain. The CDR3 has 12 amino acids. The V gene's germline CDR1 is SQVTM and CDR2 ANQGSEA. The V gene lost 5 bases and the J gene lost 3 bases, with 7 bases spanning the gap.

The rearrangement uses TRBV28 and TRBJ1-3, with 7 positions matching TRBD1. The J segment lost 4 bases and the V segment lost 7 bases, leaving 4 bases of the junction unmatched. From germline, CDR1 is MDHEN and CDR2 SYDVKM. There are 13 residues in the CDR3. CDR3 protein: CASTTGQGNTIYF. CDR3 coding DNA: TGTGCCAGCACCACGGGACAGGGAAACACCATATATTTT. The full variable domain, rest sourced from reference TRBV28 and TRBJ1-3, is DVKVTQSSRYLVKRTGEKVFLECVQDMDHENMFWYRQDPGLGLRLIYFSYDVKMKEKGDIPEGYSVSREKKERFSLILESASTNQTSMYLCASTTGQGNTIYFGEGSWLTVV.

This sequence joins TRBV2 and TRBJ2-3; the match to TRBD2 covers 10 bases. V lost 5 bases and J lost 11; bases outside the gene matches: 7. The CDR3 has 13 amino acids. CDR1 is SNHLY, CDR2 FYNNEI, per germline. The CDR3: CASSPGSSGGQYF. The CDR3 DNA follows: TGTGCCAGCAGTCCTGGTTCTAGCGGGGGGCAGTATTTT.

The CDR3 reads CASSPGLSTDTQYF. The CDR3 bases are TGTGCCAGCAGCCCGGGACTCAGCACAGATACGCAGTATTTT. This rearrangement joins TRBV7-9 to TRBJ2-3; D may be TRBD2 (6 bases). The germline V gene encodes CDR1 SEHNR and CDR2 FQNEAQ (reference sequence). Trimming removed 5 bases at V and 0 bases at J, with 9 bases between. The CDR3 length is 14 residues.

The chain uses TRBV7-8 and TRBJ2-2, with a tentative D call TRBD2 (6 bases). Deletions cut 4 bases from V and 0 bases from J, with 15 bases between. The CDR3 extends over 17 amino acids. Germline V gene sequence: CDR1 SGHVS, CDR2 FQNEAQ. CDR3 bases: TGTGCCAGCAGCTCGAATAGCGGAAGCGCGAACACCGGGGAGCTGTTTTTT. Translation: CASSSNSGSANTGELFF.

The CDR3 bases are TGTGCCAGCAGTGAAAGGAGCGGCTCCTACAATGAGCAGTTCTTC. Amino acid sequence: CASSERSGSYNEQFF. The chain is built from TRBV6-4 and TRBJ2-1, with D perhaps TRBD2 (5 bases). Germline V CDR1 and CDR2: MRHNA, SNTAGT. V shed 3 bases and J shed 0 bases, with 9 bases lying between them. The CDR3 extends over 15 amino acids.

This chain joins TRBV10-3 and TRBJ2-2, with TRBD1 as a possible D gene (5 bases). This CDR3 has 14 residues. Trimming shortened V by 10 bases and J by 1 base, and 13 bases separated the two germline ends. CDR1 ENHRY and CDR2 SYGVKD come from the germline V gene. In DNA form, the CDR3 reads TGTGCCAGCCTTTTGGACAAGAACACCGGGGAGCTGTTTTTT. Translation gives CASLLDKNTGELFF.

This chain links TRBV7-2 with TRBJ2-5; D unresolved. The V gene's germline CDR1 is SGHTA and CDR2 FQGNSA. Trimming stripped 4 bases from V and 2 bases from J, with 11 bases between. The CDR3 sequence is 14 residues long. The CDR3 DNA follows: TGTGCCAGCAGCTCCCGGCTACTACAAGAGACCCAGTACTTC. Amino acid sequence: CASSSRLLQETQYF.

The chain combines TRBV2 with TRBJ2-7; 7 bases align to TRBD1. This CDR3 is built from 12 residues. CDR1 is SNHLY, CDR2 FYNNEI, per germline. The V segment lost 6 bases and the J segment 6 bases; nucleotides outside the gene matches: 5. CDR3 DNA: TGTGCCAGCAGAGACAGGGTTCCCGAGCAGTACTTC. This gives the protein CASRDRVPEQYF.

This clone appeared once. J is TRBJ2-1 and V is TRBV7-9; the match to TRBD2 covers 9 bases. V lost 0 bases to trimming and J lost 7 bases; unmatched junction nucleotides: 4. Germline V gives CDR1 SEHNR, CDR2 FQNEAQ (reference sequence). The CDR3 loop spans 15 amino acids. The CDR3 nucleotides are TGTGCCAGCAGCTTAGCTAGCGGGAGAGGGAATGAGCAGTTCTTC. Its translation is CASSLASGRGNEQFF.

This clone was observed once. CDR3 protein: CASSPYRGQETQYF. The CDR3 coding sequence is TGTGCCAGTAGTCCGTACAGGGGGCAAGAGACCCAGTACTTC. This chain connects TRBV19 to TRBJ2-5; 8 bases agree with TRBD1. The CDR3 length is 14 residues. J was trimmed by 2 bases and V by 5 bases; bases with no gene match: 4. The germline V gene has CDR1 LNHDA and CDR2 SQIVND (reference sequence).

The gene calls are TRBV27 and TRBJ2-1; TRBD1 agrees at 10 bases. Germline V lookup: CDR1 MNHEY, CDR2 SMNVEV (reference sequence). V dropped 4 bases and J dropped 7; count of bases not matched to a gene: 7. The CDR3 is made up of 15 amino acids. CDR3 sequence (DNA): TGTGCCAGCAGTTCCCCCGGGACAGGGGCTAATGAGCAGTTCTTC. It yields the protein CASSSPGTGANEQFF.

V usage is TRBV28 and J usage is TRBJ2-7; unclear D gene. CDR3 length: 12 residues. The V and J ends lost 6 bases and 2 bases respectively, with 8 bases between them. In germline, CDR1 is MDHEN, CDR2 SYDVKM. The CDR3 DNA follows: TGTGCCAGCAGCTCCACGACCTACGAGCAGTACTTC. This translates into CASSSTTYEQYF.

The CDR3 sequence is CASSTASGRPNEQFF. CDR3 nucleotide sequence: TGTGCCAGTAGTACAGCTAGCGGGAGGCCCAATGAGCAGTTCTTC. The V gene is TRBV19, the J gene TRBJ2-1; 11 bases line up with TRBD2. With V trimmed by 4 bases and J by 6 bases, 5 bases remained unmatched. The germline CDR1 and CDR2 sequences are LNHDA and SQIVND (reference sequence). The CDR3 sequence is 15 residues long.

The CDR3 loop reads CASTYSGGNTGELFF. The CDR3 DNA is TGTGCCAGCACCTATAGCGGGGGGAACACCGGGGAGCTGTTTTTT. The chain couples TRBV6-5 to TRBJ2-2, with 9 bases matching TRBD2. The CDR3 is 15 residues long. Losses at the gene ends were 7 bases for V and 1 base for J; bases not matched to a gene: 4. Germline V gene data show CDR1 as MNHEY and CDR2 as SVGAGI.

The chain carries TRBV7-9 and TRBJ1-2, with 7 bases identical to TRBD1. V was clipped by 5 bases and J by 3 bases; unmatched bases: 6. The CDR3 is made up of 14 amino acids. The germline gives CDR1 SEHNR, CDR2 FQNEAQ (reference sequence). In DNA, the CDR3 is TGTGCCAGCAGCACGGGACAGTGGGACTATGGCTACACCTTC. Amino acid sequence: CASSTGQWDYGYTF. The entire variable domain, with the rest obtained from reference TRBV7-9 and TRBJ1-2, is as follows: DTGVSQNPRHKITKRGQNVTFRCDPISEHNRLYWYRQTLGQGPEFLTYFQNEAQLEKSRLLSDRFSAERPKGSFSTLEIQRTEQGDSAMYLCASSTGQWDYGYTFGSGTRLTVV.

This chain joins TRBV7-2 and TRBJ2-3; 12 bases line up with TRBD2. The trim removed 2 bases at V and 5 bases at J, leaving 5 bases unmatched. The length of the CDR3 is 16 residues. CDR1 is SGHTA and CDR2 is FQGNSA in the germline V gene. CDR3 sequence: CASSLTSGGRGDTQYF. The CDR3 DNA is TGTGCCAGCAGCTTAACTAGCGGGGGGAGGGGAGATACGCAGTATTTT.